This TCR beta chain was documented in a study of T cell responses to AZD1222 COVID-19 vaccine (dated by TCRdb to the early 2020s). Concerning the study at large: A total of more than 230 trial participants underwent TCR sequencing, of whom 200 to 220 had received two doses of AZD1222 and roughly 26 had received two doses of the MenACWY control vaccine. Enrollment into the trials was organized by age into subgroups of 18-55, 56-69 and 70-plus years, and those subgroups contained roughly 140, 27 and 60 TCR-sequenced participants, respectively.

This clone was observed a handful of times. Its antigen specificity is not known. No much larger clonotype is one base removed from it; base qualities were not supplied. The sample has other DNA sequences that encode this CDR3 too. The sample's time point label is to be understood as: about 28 days (+/-7) after the second vaccine dose. The treatment or condition label, read with the paper, signifies: meningococcal conjugate vaccine given as trial control. The vaccinee samples were drawn from two UK trials, COV001 and COV002, one of which was a single-blind randomized controlled phase 2/3 trial testing AZD1222 (ChAdOx1 nCoV-19) in healthy adults. For TCRbeta chain sequencing, PBMC samples were collected from trial participants at day 0 and at day 28 after the second dose. The CDR3 regions of human TCRbeta chains were analyzed by immunosequencing. On the study's bioinformatics: TCRs in the repertoires were matched against a reference library of SARS-CoV-2-specific TCRs that had been generated with the MIRA antigen-specificity platform. Breadth was defined as the fraction of unique TCRs that were SARS-CoV-2-associated, and depth was defined as the fraction of total T cells that were SARS-CoV-2-associated. Each spike-specific TCR was assigned to its reactive spike region and to a CD4 or CD8 class using the MIRA data. Log10-transformed breadth and depth values were compared by one-way ANOVA with Sidak's multiple comparisons tests. TCRdb obtained this table from immuneACCESS and retained in-frame rearrangements with V and J assigned. These tables miss some clones; where compared with another copy, unresolved V genes account for less than half of the shortfall, and the remainder is unexplained. The V and J calls and the clone size are those of that table, but D and trimming were determined from the DNA. The sample includes more than 95,000 clones, with around nine tenths observed a single time. The top ten clones comprise 2.5% to 3.5% of the sample.

Results the study describes overall, beyond this receptor: Reportedly, close to half of the unique spike-specific TCRs recognized epitopes lying outside the regions that are mutated in the B.1.351 and B.1.1.7 variants. Because no samples from the day 14 peak response were available, repertoires could be characterized only after the peak T cell response. Most participants were white British and females outnumbered males, and the authors suggested that clonal diversity may have been underestimated. Spike-specific TCR breadth and depth rose significantly after two AZD1222 doses compared with day 0 and with MenACWY recipients. In the small 56-69-year group, the increase in depth fell short of significance, most likely because of low power. Conclusions about previously exposed vaccinees are limited because only 5 or 6 AZD1222 recipients were SARS-CoV-2 seropositive at baseline. The whole spike protein was spanned by vaccine-associated CD4 TCRs, and dominant responses were seen in regions 160-218 and 743-854.

The CDR3 spans 13 residues, from the cysteine through the phenylalanine. The CDR3 DNA has 39 bases and is translated from base 1. The V end loses 1 base and the J end loses 4 bases, and a stretch of 7 bases separates them. CDR1 and CDR2 are read off the germline V gene as SGHTA and FQGNSA. Material: peripheral blood, obtained 28 days after the second dose of the MenACWY control vaccine. Recombination linked TRBV7-2 to TRBJ2-5, with the D assignment possibly TRBD1 or TRBD2, given 5 matching bases for each. This clonotype originated in an adult who received the MenACWY meningococcal vaccine as a control. The DNA sequence follows: TGTGCCAGCAGCTTAGTCGGGGCAGAGACCCAGTACTTC. This sequence encodes CASSLVGAETQYF.